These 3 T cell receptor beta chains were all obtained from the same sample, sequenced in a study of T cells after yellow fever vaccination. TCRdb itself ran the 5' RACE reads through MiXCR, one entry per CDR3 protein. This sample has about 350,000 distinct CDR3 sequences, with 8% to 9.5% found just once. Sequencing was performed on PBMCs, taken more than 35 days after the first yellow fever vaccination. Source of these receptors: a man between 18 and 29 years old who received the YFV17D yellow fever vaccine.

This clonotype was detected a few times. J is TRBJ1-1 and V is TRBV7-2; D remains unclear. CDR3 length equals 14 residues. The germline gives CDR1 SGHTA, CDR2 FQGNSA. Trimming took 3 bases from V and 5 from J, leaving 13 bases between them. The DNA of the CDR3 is TGTGCCAGCAGCTTTTCCACGGGTAGGACTGAAGCTTTCTTT. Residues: CASSFSTGRTEAFF.

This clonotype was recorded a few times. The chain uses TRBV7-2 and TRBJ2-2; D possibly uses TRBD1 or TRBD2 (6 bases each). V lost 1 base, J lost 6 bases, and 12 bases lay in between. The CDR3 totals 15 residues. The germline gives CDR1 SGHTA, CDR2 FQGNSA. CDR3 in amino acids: CASSLGGAVPGELFF. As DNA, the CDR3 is TGTGCCAGCAGCTTAGGGGGGGCGGTTCCCGGGGAGCTGTTTTTT.

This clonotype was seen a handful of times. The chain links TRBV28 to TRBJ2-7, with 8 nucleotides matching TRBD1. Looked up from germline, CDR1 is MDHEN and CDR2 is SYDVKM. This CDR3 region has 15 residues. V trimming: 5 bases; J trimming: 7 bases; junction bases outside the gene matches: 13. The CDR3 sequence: CASSTLARGLGEQYV. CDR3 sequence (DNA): TGTGCCAGCAGTACCCTGGCCAGGGGGCTTGGGGAGCAGTACGTC.